A single T cell receptor beta chain is shown here with its context. The target antigen is unknown. CDR1 and CDR2 from the germline V gene are SGHTA and FQGNSA. J lost 9 bases, V lost 7 bases, and 10 bases had no gene match. This CDR3 region has 15 residues. Cells designated naive CD8 were CD45RO-negative and were positively selected for CCR7, with terminally differentiated effector memory CD45RA+ cells excluded. This entry is derived from a study of shared clonotypes between healthy human individuals. Method: immunoSEQ multiplex PCR; TCRdb's copy keeps in-frame clones and lacks some. In the table there are fewer than 1 million clones, 96% of which are singletons. Study results and limitations: A handful of donors showed sharing of about 4.6% of naive CD4 clonotypes.

The TCR comes from a man under 40 in good health. V gene TRBV7-2 combines with J gene TRBJ2-1; TRBD2 matches 12 bases. Sequences were obtained from naive CD8+ T cells sorted from blood. In DNA, the CDR3 is TGTGCCAGCAACTTTCTAGCGGGAGGGGAGGGTGAGCAGTTCTTC. Amino acids: CASNFLAGGEGEQFF. The whole variable domain, filled in from reference TRBV7-2 and TRBJ2-1, reads GAGVSQSPSNKVTEKGKDVELRCDPISGHTALYWYRQSLGQGLEFLIYFQGNSAPDKSGLPSDRFSAERTGGSVSTLTIQRTQQEDSAVYLCASNFLAGGEGEQFFGPGTRLTVL.